This TCR beta chain was recovered during a study of vaccination effects on CD4 cells after COVID-19. Within the ViraFEST assay, antigen-specific CD4+ T cells underwent expansion with viral peptide pools prior to sequencing. When less than 13 days of culture had elapsed, CD4+ T cells were isolated. All vaccine recipients tested negative for nucleocapsid antibodies and had never contracted SARS-CoV-2 infection. This CDR3 region has 16 residues. As for this clone: Its antigen remains unidentified.

The assay was immunoSEQ multiplex PCR, and TCRdb's table has in-frame clones only and misses some. The sample lists some 22,000 clones; around 72% were seen once. The V call is TRBV21-1, the J call TRBJ2-7. TRBV21-1 is given as a pseudogene. This receptor was taken from a human donor who received a COVID-19 vaccine. The specimen was CD4+ T cells from PBMCs cultured with HCoV-NL63 spike peptides, collected before COVID-19 vaccination. This chain's CDR3 is CASTTPRQQGDDEQYF. CDR3 sequence (DNA): TGTGCCAGCACAACACCCCGGCAGCAGGGAGACGACGAGCAGTACTTC.